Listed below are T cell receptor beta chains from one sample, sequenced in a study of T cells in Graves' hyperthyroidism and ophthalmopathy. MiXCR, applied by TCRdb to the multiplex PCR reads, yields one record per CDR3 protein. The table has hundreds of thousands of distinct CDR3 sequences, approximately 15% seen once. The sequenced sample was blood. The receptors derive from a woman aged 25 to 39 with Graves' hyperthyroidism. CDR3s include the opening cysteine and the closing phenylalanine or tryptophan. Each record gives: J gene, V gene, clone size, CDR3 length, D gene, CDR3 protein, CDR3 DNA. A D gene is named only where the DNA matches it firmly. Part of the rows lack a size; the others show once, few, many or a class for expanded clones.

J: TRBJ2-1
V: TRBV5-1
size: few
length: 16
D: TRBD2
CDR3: CASSPTGGGYRGEQFF
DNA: TGCGCCAGCAGCCCCACGGGGGGAGGGTATCGGGGTGAGCAGTTCTTC

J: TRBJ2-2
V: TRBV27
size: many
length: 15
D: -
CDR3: CASSLERLNTGELFF
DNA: TGTGCCAGCAGTTTGGAGCGTCTGAACACCGGGGAGCTGTTTTTT

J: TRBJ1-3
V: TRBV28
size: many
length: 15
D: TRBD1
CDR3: CASSPRGTAGNTIYF
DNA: TGTGCCAGCAGCCCCAGGGGGACGGCTGGAAACACCATATATTTT

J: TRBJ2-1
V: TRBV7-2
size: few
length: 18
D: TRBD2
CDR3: CASSLLLAGDAGYNEQFF
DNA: TGTGCCAGCAGCTTACTTCTAGCGGGAGACGCTGGGTACAATGAGCAGTTCTTC

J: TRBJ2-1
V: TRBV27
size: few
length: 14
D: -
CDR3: CASSPISAQLEQFF
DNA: TGTGCCAGCAGTCCCATCTCGGCGCAGCTTGAGCAGTTCTTC

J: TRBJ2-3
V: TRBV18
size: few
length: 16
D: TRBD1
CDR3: CASSPGQGAGTDTQYF
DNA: TGTGCCAGCTCCCCCGGACAGGGAGCAGGGACAGATACGCAGTATTTT

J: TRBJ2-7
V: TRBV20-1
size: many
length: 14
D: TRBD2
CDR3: CSALRTSGSYEQYF
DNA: TGCAGTGCTCTCAGGACTAGCGGGAGCTACGAGCAGTACTTC

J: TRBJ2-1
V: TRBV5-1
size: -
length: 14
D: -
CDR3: CASSFGTLGDEQFF
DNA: TGCGCCAGCAGCTTTGGGACCCTGGGCGATGAGCAGTTCTTC

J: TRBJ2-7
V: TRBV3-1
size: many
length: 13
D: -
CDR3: CASSQGQNYEQYF
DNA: TGTGCCAGCAGCCAAGGACAGAACTACGAGCAGTACTTC

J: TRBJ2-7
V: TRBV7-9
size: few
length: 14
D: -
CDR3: CASRPVIEGYEQYF
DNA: TGTGCCAGCAGGCCGGTTATAGAGGGGTACGAGCAGTACTTC

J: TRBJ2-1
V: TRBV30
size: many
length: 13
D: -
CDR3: CAWSADIYNEQFF
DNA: TGTGCCTGGAGTGCCGACATCTACAATGAGCAGTTCTTC

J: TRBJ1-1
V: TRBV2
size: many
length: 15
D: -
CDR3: CASSVPGPQNTEAFF
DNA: TGTGCCAGCAGTGTTCCGGGACCGCAGAACACTGAAGCTTTCTTT

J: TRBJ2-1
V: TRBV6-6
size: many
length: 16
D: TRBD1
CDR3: CASSSSDRAAYNEQFF
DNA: TGTGCCAGCAGTTCCTCGGACAGGGCTGCCTACAATGAGCAGTTCTTC

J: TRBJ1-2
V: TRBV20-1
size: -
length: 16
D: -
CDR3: CSARNADSGTFGGYTF
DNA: TGCAGTGCTAGAAATGCGGACTCCGGGACATTTGGCGGCTACACCTTC

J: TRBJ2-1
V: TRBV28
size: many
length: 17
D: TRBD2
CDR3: CASSPPGGDYIYNEQFF
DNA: TGTGCCAGCAGTCCCCCCGGCGGGGACTATATCTACAATGAGCAGTTCTTC

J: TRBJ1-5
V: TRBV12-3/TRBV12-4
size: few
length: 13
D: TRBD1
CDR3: CASNAGGSQPQHF
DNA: TGTGCCAGCAATGCAGGGGGGAGCCAGCCCCAGCATTTT

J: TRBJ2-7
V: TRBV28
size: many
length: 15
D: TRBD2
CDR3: CASSSLGGGSDEQYF
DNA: TGTGCCAGCAGTTCCTTGGGCGGGGGGTCCGACGAGCAGTACTTC

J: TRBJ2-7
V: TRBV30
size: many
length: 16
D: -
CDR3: CAWRPSVGSYSYEQYF
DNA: TGTGCCTGGAGGCCCTCCGTAGGGAGCTACTCCTACGAGCAGTACTTC